This T cell receptor (beta chain) originates from a study of Tregs in tolerant kidney transplant recipients. Study-wide context: The nonmyeloablative bone marrow transplants came from related graft donors, with transient mixed chimerism. Study-wide findings and caveats: Expanding Tregs on activated donor B cells appeared to best identify donor-specific TCRbeta clones.

Method: immunoSEQ multiplex PCR; TCRdb's copy keeps in-frame clones and lacks some. The top ten hold 0.3% to 0.4% of the sample, which has about 110,000 clones, almost 90% seen once. The germline CDR1 and CDR2 sequences are SGHRS and YFSETQ. The CDR3 is 12 amino acids. Trimming took off 7 bases at V and 7 bases at J, with 13 bases between the two ends. About this clone itself: The antigen is undetermined.

The chain links TRBV5-1 to TRBJ2-3; D not certain. The sample here was CD4+ T cells from blood, taken before the transplant. This TCR was sampled from a human donor who received a combined kidney and bone marrow transplant. This CDR3 reads CASALTENTQYF. For the CDR3, the DNA is TGCGCCAGCGCCCTAACAGAAAATACGCAGTATTTT.